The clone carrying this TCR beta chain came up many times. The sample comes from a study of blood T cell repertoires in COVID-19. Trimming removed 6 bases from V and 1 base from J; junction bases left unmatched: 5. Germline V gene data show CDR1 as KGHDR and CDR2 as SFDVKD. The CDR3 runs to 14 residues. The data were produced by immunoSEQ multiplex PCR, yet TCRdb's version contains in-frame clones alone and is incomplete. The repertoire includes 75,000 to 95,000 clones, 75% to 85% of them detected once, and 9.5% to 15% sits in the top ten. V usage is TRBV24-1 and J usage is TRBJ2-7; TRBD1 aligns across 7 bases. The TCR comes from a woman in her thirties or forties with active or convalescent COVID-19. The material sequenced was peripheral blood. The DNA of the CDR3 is TGTGCCACCAGTAAGGGGGCCCTATCCTACGAGCAGTACTTC. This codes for CATSKGALSYEQYF.